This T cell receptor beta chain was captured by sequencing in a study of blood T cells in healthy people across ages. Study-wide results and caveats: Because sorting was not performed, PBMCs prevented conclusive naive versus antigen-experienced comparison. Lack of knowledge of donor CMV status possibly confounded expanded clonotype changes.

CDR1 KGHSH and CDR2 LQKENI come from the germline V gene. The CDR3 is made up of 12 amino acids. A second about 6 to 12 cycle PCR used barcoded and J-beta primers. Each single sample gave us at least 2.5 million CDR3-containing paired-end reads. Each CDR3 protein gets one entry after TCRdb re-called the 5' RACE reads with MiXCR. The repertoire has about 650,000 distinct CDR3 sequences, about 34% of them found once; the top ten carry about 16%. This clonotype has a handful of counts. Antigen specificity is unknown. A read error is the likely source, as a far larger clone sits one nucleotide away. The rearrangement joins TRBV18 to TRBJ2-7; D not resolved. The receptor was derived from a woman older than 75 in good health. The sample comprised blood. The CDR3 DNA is TGTGCCCGCTCACCACGGCGCTACGAGCAGTACTTC. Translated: CARSPRRYEQYF.